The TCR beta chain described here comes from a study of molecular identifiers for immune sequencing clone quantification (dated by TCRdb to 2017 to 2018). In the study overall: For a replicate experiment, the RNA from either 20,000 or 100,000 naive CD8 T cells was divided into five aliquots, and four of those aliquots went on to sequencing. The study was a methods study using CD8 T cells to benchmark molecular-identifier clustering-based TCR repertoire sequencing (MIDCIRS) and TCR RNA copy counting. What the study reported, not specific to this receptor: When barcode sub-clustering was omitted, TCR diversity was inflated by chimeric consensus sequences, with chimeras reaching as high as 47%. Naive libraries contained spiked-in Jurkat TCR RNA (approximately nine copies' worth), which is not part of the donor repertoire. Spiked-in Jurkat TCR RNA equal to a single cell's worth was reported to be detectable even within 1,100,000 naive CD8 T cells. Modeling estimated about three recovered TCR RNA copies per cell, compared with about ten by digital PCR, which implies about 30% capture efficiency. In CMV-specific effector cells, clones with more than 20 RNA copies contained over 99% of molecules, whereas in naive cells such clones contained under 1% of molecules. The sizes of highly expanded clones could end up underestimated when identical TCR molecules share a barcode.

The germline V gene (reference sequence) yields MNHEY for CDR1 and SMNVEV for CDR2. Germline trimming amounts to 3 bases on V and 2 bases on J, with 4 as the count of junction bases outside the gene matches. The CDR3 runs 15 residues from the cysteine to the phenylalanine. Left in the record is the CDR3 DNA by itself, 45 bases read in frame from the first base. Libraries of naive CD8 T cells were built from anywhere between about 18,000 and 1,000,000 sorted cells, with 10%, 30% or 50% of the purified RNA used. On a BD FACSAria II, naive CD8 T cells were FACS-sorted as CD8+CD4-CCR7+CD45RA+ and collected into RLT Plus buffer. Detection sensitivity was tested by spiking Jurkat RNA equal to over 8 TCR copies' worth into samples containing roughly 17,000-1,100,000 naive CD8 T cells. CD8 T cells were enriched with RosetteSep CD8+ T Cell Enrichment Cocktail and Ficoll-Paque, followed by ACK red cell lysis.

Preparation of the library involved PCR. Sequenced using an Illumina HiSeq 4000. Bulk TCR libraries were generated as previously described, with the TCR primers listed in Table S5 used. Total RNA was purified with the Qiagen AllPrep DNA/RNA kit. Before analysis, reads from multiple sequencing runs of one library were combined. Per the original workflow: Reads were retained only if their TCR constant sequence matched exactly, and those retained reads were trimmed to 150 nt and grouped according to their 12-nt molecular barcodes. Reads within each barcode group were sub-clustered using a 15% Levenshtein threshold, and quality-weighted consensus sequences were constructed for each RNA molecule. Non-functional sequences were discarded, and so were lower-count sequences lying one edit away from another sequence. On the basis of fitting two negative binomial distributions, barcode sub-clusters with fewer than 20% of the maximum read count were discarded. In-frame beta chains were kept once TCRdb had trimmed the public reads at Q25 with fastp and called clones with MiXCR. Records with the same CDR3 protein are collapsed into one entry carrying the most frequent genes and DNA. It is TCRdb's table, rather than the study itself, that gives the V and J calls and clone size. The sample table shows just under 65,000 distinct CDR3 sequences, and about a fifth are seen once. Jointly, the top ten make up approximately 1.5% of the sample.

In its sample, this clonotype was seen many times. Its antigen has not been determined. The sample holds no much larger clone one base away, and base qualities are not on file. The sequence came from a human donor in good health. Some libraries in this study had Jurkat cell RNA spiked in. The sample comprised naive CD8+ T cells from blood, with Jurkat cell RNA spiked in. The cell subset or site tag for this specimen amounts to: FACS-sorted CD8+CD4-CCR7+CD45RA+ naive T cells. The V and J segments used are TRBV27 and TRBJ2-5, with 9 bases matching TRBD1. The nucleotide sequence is TGTGCCAGCAGTTTTGGGACAGGGAATCAAGAGACCCAGTACTTC. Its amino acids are CASSFGTGNQETQYF.